This T cell receptor beta chain originates from a study of T-cell reconstitution after alpha-beta-depleted transplantation in children. General study findings and limits: One year post-transplant, T-cell counts and diversity were largely derived from T cells produced anew. Approximately two months post-transplant, alpha-beta T cells reportedly originated from several hundred expanded graft clones. Some patients showed high day-60 TCRbeta diversity, which derived from surviving recipient T cells and thymic progenitors.

It was with unique molecular identifiers that the TCRbeta library was prepared. TCRdb re-called the PCR reads through MiXCR, storing one row per CDR3 protein. The sample has about 300,000 distinct CDR3 sequences; roughly 8.2% are singletons. This clonotype showed up many times. Antigen specificity is unknown. V was pared by 4 bases and J by 4 bases, with 14 bases between. Germline V gives CDR1 LGHNA, CDR2 YNFKEQ. CDR3 length equals 15 residues. The rearrangement links TRBV4-2 to TRBJ1-5; TRBD1 is a possible D gene (6 bases). This specimen was peripheral blood, taken 360 days after TCRalphabeta/CD19-depleted stem cell transplant. The sequence was obtained from a female patient aged 2-9 years who had a stem cell transplant for Fanconi anemia, so the T cells may come from the graft donor. CDR3 amino acids: CASSPGEDSNQPQHF. CDR3 in DNA: TGTGCCAGCAGCCCCGGGGAGGACAGTAATCAGCCCCAGCATTTT.